The clone carrying this T cell receptor (beta chain) was recorded a few times. The entry originates in a study of T-cell reconstitution after alpha-beta-depleted transplantation in children. This CDR3 region has 15 residues. Between the trimmed V and J ends, which lost 0 bases and 0 bases, there was a span of 9 bases. The germline CDR1 and CDR2 sequences are SGHDT and YYEEEE. Unique molecular identifiers tagged the TCRbeta library. TCRdb used MiXCR to reprocess the PCR reads, holding one entry per CDR3 protein. In the table there are some 490,000 distinct CDR3 sequences, approximately 12% of which are singletons.

The sequence was obtained from a human donor who donated a stem cell graft to a child with combined immunodeficiency. The chain employs TRBV5-6 and TRBJ1-2; D is unclear. The sample was PBMCs from the stem cell graft donor, taken from the stem cell graft. CDR3 DNA sequence: TGTGCCAGCAGCTTGGGGGCAGGATCTAACTATGGCTACACCTTC. Translated, it gives CASSLGAGSNYGYTF.